The 3 T cell receptor beta chains below all came from one sample that was sequenced in a study of T cell responses to AZD1222 COVID-19 vaccine. Sequencing was performed with immunoSEQ multiplex PCR; in TCRdb, only in-frame clones are kept and a portion is missing. Found here are 73,000 or so clones, 80% to 90% of them singletons; the top ten hold roughly 5%. The sequencing used peripheral blood, collected on day 0 of AZD1222 vaccination. All receptors derive from an adult in good health.

The chain carries TRBV6-1 and TRBJ1-1; the D is unclear. This CDR3 is built from 15 residues. Germline values: CDR1 MNHNS, CDR2 SASEGT. V lost 2 bases, J lost 2 bases, and 12 bases lay in between. The CDR3 DNA follows: TGTGCCAGCAGTGAACCTCCGGGCTTTAACACTGAAGCTTTCTTT. It translates to CASSEPPGFNTEAFF.

This clone occurred a few times. The CDR3 nucleotides are TGTGCCATCAGTGAGTCAGGGACAGCCTATGGCTACACCTTC. Its translation is CAISESGTAYGYTF. This chain joins TRBV10-3 and TRBJ1-2, with TRBD1 matching over 7 bases. Germline loops: CDR1 ENHRY, CDR2 SYGVKD. The V segment lost 0 bases and the J segment 4 bases; nucleotides outside the gene matches: 2. This CDR3 contains 14 residues.

The genes are TRBV19 and TRBJ2-3, with 8 bases aligning to TRBD1. Germline V gives CDR1 LNHDA, CDR2 SQIVND (reference sequence). The CDR3 totals 15 residues. V gave up 5 bases and J gave up 5 bases; unmatched junction bases: 9. In DNA form, the CDR3 reads TGTGCCAGTAGTGTACAGGGGGGACACGGAGATACGCAGTATTTT. It specifies CASSVQGGHGDTQYF. The full variable domain, with the rest looked up from reference TRBV19 and TRBJ2-3, is DGGITQSPKYLFRKEGQNVTLSCEQNLNHDAMYWYRQDPGQGLRLIYYSQIVNDFQKGDIAEGYSVSREKKESFPLTVTSAQKNPTAFYLCASSVQGGHGDTQYFGPGTRLTVL.